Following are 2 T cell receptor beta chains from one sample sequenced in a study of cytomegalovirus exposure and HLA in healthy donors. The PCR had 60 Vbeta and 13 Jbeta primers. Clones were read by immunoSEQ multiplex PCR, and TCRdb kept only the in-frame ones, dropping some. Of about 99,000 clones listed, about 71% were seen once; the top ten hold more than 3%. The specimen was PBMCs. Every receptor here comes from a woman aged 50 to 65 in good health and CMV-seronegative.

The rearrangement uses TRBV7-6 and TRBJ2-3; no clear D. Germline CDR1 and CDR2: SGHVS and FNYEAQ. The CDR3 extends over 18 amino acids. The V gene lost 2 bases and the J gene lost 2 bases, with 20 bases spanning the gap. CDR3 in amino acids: CASSLTMGAPTITDTQYF. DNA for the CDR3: TGTGCCAGCAGCTTAACAATGGGCGCCCCAACCATCACAGATACGCAGTATTTT.

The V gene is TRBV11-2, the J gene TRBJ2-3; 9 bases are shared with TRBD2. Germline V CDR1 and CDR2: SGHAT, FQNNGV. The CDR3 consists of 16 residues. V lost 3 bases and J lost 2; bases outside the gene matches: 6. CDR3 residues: CASSFILAGSTDTQYF. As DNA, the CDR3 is TGTGCCAGCAGCTTTATACTAGCGGGCTCCACAGATACGCAGTATTTT.